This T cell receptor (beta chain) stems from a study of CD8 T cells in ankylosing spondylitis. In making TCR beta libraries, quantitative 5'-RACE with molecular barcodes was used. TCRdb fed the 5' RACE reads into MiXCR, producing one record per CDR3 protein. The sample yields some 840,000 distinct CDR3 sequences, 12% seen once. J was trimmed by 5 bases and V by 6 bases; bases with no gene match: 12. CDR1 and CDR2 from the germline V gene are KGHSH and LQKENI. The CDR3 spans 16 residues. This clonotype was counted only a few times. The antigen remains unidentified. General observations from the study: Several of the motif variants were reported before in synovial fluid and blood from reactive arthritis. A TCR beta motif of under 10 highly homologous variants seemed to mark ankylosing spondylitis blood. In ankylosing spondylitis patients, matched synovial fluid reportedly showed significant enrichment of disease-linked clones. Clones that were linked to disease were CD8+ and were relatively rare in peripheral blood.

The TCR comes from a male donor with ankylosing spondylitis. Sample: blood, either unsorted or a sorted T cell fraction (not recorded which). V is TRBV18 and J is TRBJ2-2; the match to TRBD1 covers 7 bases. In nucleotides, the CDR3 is TGTGCCAGCTCCACTAGAGGGGGCGTGAAGACCGGGGAGCTGTTTTTT. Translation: CASSTRGGVKTGELFF.